This T cell receptor (beta chain) was identified in a study of vaccination effects on CD4 cells after COVID-19. About the study: Post-vaccine samples followed the second dose by a median of 72 days.

This clone was detected only a few times. The antigen remains undetermined. Before sequencing took place, the ViraFEST assay used viral peptide pools to expand antigen-specific CD4+ T cells. On roughly day 10 of culture, CD4+ T cells were separated out. The individual was infected with SARS-CoV-2 between March and December 2020, as confirmed by PCR. Each participant was administered two doses of either the BNT162b2 or the mRNA-1273 vaccine. Each culture had half its medium swapped for IL-2 medium on days 3 and 7. Germline V lookup: CDR1 MNHNY, CDR2 SVGAGI (reference sequence). This CDR3 is 15 amino acids long. V was pared by 2 bases and J by 3 bases, with 14 bases between. Data came from immunoSEQ multiplex PCR; TCRdb stores just in-frame clones and leaves some out. The data hold approximately 15,000 clones, with around three quarters observed a single time.

The chain recombines TRBV6-6 with TRBJ2-7; D is possibly TRBD2 (6 bases). The source of this sequence is a human donor who had a prior SARS-CoV-2 infection. The input for sequencing was CD4+ T cells from PBMCs cultured with HCoV-NL63 spike peptides, taken after COVID-19 vaccination. The CDR3 is CASSYGGTDNYEQYF. The CDR3 DNA reads TGTGCCAGCAGTTACGGGGGGACGGACAACTACGAGCAGTACTTC.